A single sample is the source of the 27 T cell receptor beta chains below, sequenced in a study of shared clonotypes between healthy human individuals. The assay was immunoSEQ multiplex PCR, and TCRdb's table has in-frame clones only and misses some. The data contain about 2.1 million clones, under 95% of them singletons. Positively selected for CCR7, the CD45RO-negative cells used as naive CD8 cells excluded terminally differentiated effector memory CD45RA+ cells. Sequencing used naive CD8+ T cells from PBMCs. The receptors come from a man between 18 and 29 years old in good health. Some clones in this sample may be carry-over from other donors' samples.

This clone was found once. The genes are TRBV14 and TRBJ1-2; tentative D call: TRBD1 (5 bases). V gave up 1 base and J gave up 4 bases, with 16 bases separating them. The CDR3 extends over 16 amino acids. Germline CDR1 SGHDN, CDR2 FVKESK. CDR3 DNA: TGTGCCAGCAGCCAAGTTCTTCGGGGGGTCCTCTATGGCTACACCTTC. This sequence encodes CASSQVLRGVLYGYTF. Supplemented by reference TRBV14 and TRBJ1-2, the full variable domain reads EAGVTQFPSHSVIEKGQTVTLRCDPISGHDNLYWYRRVMGKEIKFLLHFVKESKQDESGMPNNRFLAERTGGTYSTLKVQPAELEDSGVYFCASSQVLRGVLYGYTFGSGTRLTVV.

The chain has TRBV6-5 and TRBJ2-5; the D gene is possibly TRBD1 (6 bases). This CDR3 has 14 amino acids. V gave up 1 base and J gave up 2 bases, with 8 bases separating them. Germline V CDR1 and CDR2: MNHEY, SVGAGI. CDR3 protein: CASSYLTGQETQYF. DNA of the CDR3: TGTGCCAGCAGTTACTTGACAGGTCAAGAGACCCAGTACTTC.

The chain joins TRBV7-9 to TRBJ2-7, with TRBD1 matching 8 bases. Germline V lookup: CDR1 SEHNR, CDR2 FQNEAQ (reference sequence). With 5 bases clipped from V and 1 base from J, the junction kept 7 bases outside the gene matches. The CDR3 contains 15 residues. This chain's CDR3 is CASSTEWTGSYEQYF. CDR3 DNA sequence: TGTGCCAGCAGCACGGAGTGGACAGGGTCCTACGAGCAGTACTTC.

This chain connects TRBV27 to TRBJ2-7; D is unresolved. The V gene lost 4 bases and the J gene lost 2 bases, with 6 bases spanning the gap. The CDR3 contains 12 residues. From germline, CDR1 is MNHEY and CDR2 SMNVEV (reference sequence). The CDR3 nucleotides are TGTGCCAGCAGTTCAGCAACCTACGAGCAGTACTTC. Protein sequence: CASSSATYEQYF.

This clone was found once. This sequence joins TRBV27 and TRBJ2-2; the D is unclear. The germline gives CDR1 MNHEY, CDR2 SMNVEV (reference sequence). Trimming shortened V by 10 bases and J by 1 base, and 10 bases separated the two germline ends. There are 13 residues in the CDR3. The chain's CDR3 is CATQNRNTGELFF. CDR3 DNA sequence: TGTGCCACCCAAAACAGGAACACCGGGGAGCTGTTTTTT.

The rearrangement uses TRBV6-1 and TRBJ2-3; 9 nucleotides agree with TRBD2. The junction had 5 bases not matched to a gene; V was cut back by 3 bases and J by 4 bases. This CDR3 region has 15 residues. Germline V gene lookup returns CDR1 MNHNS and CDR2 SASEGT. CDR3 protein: CASSDLAGWADTQYF. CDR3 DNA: TGTGCCAGCAGTGACCTAGCGGGATGGGCAGATACGCAGTATTTT.

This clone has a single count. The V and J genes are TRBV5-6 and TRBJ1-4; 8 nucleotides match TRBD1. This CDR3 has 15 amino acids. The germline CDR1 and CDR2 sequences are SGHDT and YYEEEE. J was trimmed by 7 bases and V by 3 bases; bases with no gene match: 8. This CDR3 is CASSSPGGFGEKLFF. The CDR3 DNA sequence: TGTGCCAGCAGCTCCCCAGGGGGCTTCGGTGAAAAACTGTTTTTT.

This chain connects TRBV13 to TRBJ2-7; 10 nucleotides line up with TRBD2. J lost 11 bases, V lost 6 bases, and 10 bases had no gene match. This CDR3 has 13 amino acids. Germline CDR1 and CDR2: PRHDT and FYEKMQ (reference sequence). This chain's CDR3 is CASSQQREGQEYF. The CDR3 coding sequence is TGTGCCAGCAGTCAACAGCGGGAGGGCCAGGAGTACTTC.

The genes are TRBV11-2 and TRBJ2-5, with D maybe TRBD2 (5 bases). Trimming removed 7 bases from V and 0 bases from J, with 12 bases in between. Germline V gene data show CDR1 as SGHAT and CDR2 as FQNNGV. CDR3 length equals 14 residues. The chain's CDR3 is CASIPGINQETQYF. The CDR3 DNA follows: TGTGCCAGCATTCCCGGGATTAACCAAGAGACCCAGTACTTC.

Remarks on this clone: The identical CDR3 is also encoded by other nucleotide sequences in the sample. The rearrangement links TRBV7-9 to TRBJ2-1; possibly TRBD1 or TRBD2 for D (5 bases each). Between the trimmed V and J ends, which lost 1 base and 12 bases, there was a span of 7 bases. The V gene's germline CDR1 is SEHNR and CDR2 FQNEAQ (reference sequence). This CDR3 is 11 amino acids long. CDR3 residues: CASSLDGGQFF. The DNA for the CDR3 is TGTGCCAGCAGCTTAGATGGGGGGCAGTTCTTC.

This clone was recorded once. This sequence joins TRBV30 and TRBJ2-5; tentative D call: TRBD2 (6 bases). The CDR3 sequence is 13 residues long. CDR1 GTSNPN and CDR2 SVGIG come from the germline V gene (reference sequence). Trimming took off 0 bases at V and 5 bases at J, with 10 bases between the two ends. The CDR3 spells CAWSVLAGETQYF. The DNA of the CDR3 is TGTGCCTGGAGTGTACTCGCGGGGGAGACCCAGTACTTC.

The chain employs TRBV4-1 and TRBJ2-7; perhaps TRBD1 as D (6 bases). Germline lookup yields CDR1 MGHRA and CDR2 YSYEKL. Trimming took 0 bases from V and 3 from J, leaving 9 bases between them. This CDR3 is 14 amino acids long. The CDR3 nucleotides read TGCGCCAGCAGCCAAGAAAGGGGGTACTACGAGCAGTACTTC. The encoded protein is CASSQERGYYEQYF.

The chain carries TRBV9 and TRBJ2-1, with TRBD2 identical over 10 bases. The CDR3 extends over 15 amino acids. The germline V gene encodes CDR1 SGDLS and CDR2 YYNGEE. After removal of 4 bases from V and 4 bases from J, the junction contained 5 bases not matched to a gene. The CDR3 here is CASSFGTSEYNEQFF. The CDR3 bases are TGTGCCAGCAGCTTCGGGACTAGCGAGTACAATGAGCAGTTCTTC.

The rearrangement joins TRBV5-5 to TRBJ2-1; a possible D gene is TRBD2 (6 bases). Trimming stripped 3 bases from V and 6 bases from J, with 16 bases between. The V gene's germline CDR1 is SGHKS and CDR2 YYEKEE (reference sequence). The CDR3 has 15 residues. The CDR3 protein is CASSSAGLKLNEQFF. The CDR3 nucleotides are TGTGCCAGCAGCTCCGCGGGGTTAAAACTCAATGAGCAGTTCTTC.

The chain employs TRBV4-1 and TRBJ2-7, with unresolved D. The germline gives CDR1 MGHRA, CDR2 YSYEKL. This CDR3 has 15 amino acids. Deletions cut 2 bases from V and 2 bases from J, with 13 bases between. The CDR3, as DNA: TGCGCCAGCAGCCAACGCGGTGGGCGGACCTACGAGCAGTACTTC. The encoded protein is CASSQRGGRTYEQYF.

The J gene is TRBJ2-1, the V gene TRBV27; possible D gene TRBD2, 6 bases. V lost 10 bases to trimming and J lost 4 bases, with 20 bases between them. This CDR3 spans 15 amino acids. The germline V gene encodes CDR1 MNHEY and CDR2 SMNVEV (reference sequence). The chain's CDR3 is CATTGRGIGYNEQFF. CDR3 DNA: TGTGCCACCACTGGGCGGGGTATAGGGTACAATGAGCAGTTCTTC.

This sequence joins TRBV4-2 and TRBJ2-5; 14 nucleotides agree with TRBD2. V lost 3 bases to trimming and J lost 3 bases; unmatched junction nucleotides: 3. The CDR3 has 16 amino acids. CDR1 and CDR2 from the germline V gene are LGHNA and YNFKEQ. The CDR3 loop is CASSQGTSGGKETQYF. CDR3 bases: TGTGCCAGCAGCCAGGGGACTAGCGGGGGAAAAGAGACCCAGTACTTC.

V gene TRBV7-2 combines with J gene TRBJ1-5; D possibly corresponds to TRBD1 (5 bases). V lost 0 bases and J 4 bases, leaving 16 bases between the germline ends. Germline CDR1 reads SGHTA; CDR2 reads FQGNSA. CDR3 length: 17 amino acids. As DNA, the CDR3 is TGTGCCAGCAGCTTAGCAAGGTCGGTAGGGGAGAATCAGCCCCAGCATTTT. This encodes CASSLARSVGENQPQHF.

The CDR3 spells CASSPRQGSSYEQYF. In nucleotides, the CDR3 is TGTGCCAGCAGCCCTAGGCAGGGAAGCTCCTACGAGCAGTACTTC. The rearrangement uses TRBV4-2 and TRBJ2-7; tentatively, D is TRBD1 (5 bases). Germline-derived CDR1 and CDR2 are LGHNA and YNFKEQ. Trimming removed 4 bases from V and 0 bases from J, with 13 bases in between. The CDR3 length is 15 residues.

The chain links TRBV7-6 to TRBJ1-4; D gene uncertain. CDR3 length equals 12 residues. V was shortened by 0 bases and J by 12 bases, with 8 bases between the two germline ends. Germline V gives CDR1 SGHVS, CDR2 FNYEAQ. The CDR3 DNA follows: TGTGCCAGCAGCTTAGCAGGGCTTGAACTGTTTTTT. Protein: CASSLAGLELFF.

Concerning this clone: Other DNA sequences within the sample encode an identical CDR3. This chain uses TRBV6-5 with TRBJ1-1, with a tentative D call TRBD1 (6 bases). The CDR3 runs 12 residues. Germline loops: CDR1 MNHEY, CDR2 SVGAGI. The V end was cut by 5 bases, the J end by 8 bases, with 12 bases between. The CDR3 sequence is CASSATGLEAFF. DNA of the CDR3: TGTGCCAGCAGTGCCACAGGGTTAGAAGCTTTCTTT.

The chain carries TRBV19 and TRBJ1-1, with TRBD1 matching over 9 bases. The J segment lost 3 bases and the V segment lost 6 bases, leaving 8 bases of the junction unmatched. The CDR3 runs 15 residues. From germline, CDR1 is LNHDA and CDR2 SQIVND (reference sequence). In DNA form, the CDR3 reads TGTGCCAGTAGCAAACAGGGGGCACTTGACACTGAAGCTTTCTTT. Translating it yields CASSKQGALDTEAFF. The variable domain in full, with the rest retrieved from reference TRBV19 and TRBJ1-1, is DGGITQSPKYLFRKEGQNVTLSCEQNLNHDAMYWYRQDPGQGLRLIYYSQIVNDFQKGDIAEGYSVSREKKESFPLTVTSAQKNPTAFYLCASSKQGALDTEAFFGQGTRLTVV.

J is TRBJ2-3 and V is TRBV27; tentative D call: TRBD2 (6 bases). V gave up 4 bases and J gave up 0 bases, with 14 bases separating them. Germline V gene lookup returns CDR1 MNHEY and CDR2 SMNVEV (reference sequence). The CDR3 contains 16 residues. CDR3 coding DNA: TGTGCCAGCAGTTCTCGGACTATCACTAGCACAGATACGCAGTATTTT. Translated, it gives CASSSRTITSTDTQYF.

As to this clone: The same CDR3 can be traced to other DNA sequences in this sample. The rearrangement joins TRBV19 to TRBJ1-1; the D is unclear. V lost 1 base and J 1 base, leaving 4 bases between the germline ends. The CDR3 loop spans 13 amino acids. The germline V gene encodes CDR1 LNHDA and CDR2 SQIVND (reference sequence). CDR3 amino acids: CASSIGRNTEAFF. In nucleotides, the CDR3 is TGTGCCAGTAGTATAGGCAGGAACACTGAAGCTTTCTTT. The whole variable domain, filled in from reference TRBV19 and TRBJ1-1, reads DGGITQSPKYLFRKEGQNVTLSCEQNLNHDAMYWYRQDPGQGLRLIYYSQIVNDFQKGDIAEGYSVSREKKESFPLTVTSAQKNPTAFYLCASSIGRNTEAFFGQGTRLTVV.

The CDR3 here is CASSDPGTGTDGYTF. CDR3 DNA sequence: TGTGCCAGCAGTGACCCCGGCACCGGGACAGATGGCTACACCTTC. This sequence joins TRBV6-1 and TRBJ1-2, with 7 bases fitting TRBD1. The CDR3 has 15 amino acids. Germline V gene data show CDR1 as MNHNS and CDR2 as SASEGT. Trimming removed 3 bases from V and 6 bases from J; junction bases left unmatched: 10.

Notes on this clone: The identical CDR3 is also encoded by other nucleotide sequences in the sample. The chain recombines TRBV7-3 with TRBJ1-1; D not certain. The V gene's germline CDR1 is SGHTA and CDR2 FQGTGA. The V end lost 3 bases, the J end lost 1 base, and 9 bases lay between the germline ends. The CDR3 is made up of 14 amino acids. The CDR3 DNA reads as TGTGCCAGCAGCTTTGGAGGTGGGAACACTGAAGCTTTCTTT. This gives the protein CASSFGGGNTEAFF.

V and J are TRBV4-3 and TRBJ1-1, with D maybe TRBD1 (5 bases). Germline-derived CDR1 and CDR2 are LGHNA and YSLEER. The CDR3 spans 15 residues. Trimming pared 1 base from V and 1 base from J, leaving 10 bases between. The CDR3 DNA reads TGCGCCAGCAGCCAAGTTTATGGACAGAACACTGAAGCTTTCTTT. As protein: CASSQVYGQNTEAFF.